This paragraph covers one T cell receptor beta chain sequence. Its antigen remains unidentified. Other DNA sequences in the same sample also yield this CDR3. This specimen comes from a study of shared clonotypes between healthy human individuals. V was cut by 3 bases and J by 2 bases, with 11 bases left in between. The germline gives CDR1 LNHDA, CDR2 SQIVND (reference sequence). The CDR3 is 14 residues long. Negatively enriched CD4+ T cells were divided by CD45RA into naive and memory. Sequencing used immunoSEQ multiplex PCR; TCRdb keeps in-frame clones, though not all of them. The sample has more than 2 million clones; approximately 96% are singletons. Study-level points and caveats: Enrolling few donors narrowed the genetic and exposure-history diversity that was represented. Against clonotypes common to all four donors, non-shared ones had lower generation probabilities.

The TCR comes from a man younger than 30 in good health. Material for sequencing was naive CD4+ T cells sorted from blood. Described subset: CD45RA+ positively selected. The chain uses TRBV19 and TRBJ2-7, with a tentative D call TRBD2 (6 bases). The CDR3 spells CASSIRPGAYEQYF. The CDR3 coding sequence is TGTGCCAGTAGTATCCGCCCGGGGGCCTACGAGCAGTACTTC.